One TCR beta chain is described in this entry. The target antigen is unknown. These data originate in a study of STAT3 mutations in large granular lymphocyte leukemia. Study context: Canonical activating STAT3 mutations were detected in roughly half of the longitudinally sequenced T-LGLL patients.

The protocol was immunoSEQ multiplex PCR, while the TCRdb copy is restricted to in-frame clones and leaves out a portion. The data hold about 42,000 clones, with roughly three quarters observed a single time. The study, taken as a whole, reports: At least one immunodominant TCR beta clonotype appeared in every T-cell large granular lymphocyte leukemia patient. A small but highly pathogenic clone may have been missed. In about 35% of the 18 patients, new TCR clonotypes emerged after therapy.

Trimming took off 1 base at V and 6 bases at J, with 18 bases between the two ends. Germline lookup yields CDR1 MDHEN and CDR2 SYDVKM. The CDR3 runs 16 residues. This receptor was identified in a human donor with T large granular lymphocyte leukemia. Some clones in this sample may be carry-over from other donors' samples. This chain uses TRBV28 with TRBJ1-2; D not resolved. The sample consisted of PBMCs. The chain's CDR3 is CASSLSRVIISDGYTF. The CDR3 bases are TGTGCCAGCAGTTTATCCCGTGTAATAATAAGCGATGGCTACACCTTC.